This TCR beta chain was profiled in a study of T cells after yellow fever vaccination. This clonotype was seen a handful of times. Via MiXCR, TCRdb re-called the 5' RACE reads, giving one row per CDR3 protein. The data show 620,000 or so distinct CDR3 sequences, more than 9% seen once. CDR3 length: 12 residues. V was shortened by 6 bases and J by 3 bases, with 6 bases between the two germline ends. The V gene's germline CDR1 is MDHEN and CDR2 SYDVKM. The specimen was PBMCs, collected on the day of the yellow fever booster vaccination. This chain connects TRBV28 to TRBJ1-5; no firm D call. The clonotype originates from a man between 25 and 39 years old who received the YFV17D yellow fever vaccine. CDR3 sequence reads: CASRSPNQPQHF. CDR3 DNA: TGTGCCAGCAGGTCCCCCAATCAGCCCCAGCATTTT.